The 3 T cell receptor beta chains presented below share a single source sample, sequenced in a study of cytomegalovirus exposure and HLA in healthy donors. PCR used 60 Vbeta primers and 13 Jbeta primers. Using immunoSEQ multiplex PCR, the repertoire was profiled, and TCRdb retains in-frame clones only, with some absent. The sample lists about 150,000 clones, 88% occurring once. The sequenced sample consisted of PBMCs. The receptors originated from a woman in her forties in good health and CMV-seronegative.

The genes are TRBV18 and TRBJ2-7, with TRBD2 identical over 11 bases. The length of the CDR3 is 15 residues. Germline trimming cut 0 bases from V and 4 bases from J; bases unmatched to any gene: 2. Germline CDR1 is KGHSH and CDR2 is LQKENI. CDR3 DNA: TGTGCCAGCTCACCACCGGGACTAGCGGAATACGAGCAGTACTTC. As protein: CASSPPGLAEYEQYF.

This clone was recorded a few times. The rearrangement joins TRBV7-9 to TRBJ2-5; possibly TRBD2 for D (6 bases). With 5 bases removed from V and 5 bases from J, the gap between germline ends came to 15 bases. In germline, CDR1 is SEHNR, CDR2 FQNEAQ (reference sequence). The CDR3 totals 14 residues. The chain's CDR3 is CASSGRGLGETQYF. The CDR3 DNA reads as TGTGCCAGCAGCGGGCGGGGTCTTGGGGAGACCCAGTACTTC.

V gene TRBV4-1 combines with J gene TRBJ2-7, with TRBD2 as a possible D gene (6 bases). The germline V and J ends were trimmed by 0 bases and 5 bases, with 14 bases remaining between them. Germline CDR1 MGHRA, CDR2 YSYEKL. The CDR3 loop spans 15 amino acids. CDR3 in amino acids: CASSQDGGRYNEQYF. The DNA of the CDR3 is TGCGCCAGCAGCCAAGATGGGGGGAGGTATAACGAGCAGTACTTC.